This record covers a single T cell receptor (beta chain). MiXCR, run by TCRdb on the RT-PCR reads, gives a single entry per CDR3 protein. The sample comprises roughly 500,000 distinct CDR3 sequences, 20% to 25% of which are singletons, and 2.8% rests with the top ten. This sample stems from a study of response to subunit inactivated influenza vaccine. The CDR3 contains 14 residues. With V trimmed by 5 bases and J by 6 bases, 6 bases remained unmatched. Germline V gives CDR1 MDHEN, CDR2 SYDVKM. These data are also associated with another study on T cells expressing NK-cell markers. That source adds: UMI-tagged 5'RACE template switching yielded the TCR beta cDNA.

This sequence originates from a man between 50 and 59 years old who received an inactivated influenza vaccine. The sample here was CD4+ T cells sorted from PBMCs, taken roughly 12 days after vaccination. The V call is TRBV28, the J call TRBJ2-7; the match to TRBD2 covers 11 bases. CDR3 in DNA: TGTGCCAGCAGTCTCACTAGCGGGAGAGGCGAGCAGTACTTC. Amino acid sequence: CASSLTSGRGEQYF.